These T cell receptor beta chains were read from a single sample in a study of blood T cell repertoires in COVID-19. TCRdb keeps only in-frame clones here, not all; method: immunoSEQ multiplex PCR. Among some 170,000 clones, around 80% were seen once, and the ten largest hold nearly 15%. Sample: PBMCs or T cells enriched from blood (not recorded which). These TCRs come from a man in his fifties or sixties who had recovered from COVID-19. Both conserved end residues are part of each CDR3. The order of the fields is D gene, clone size, V gene, J gene, CDR3 protein, CDR3 DNA. The D gene is left open where the match is weak. The size of a clone is reported for some rows only, either as once, few or many, or as a class for expanded clones.

d_call: TRBD2; clone_size: NA; v_call: TRBV7-2; j_call: TRBJ2-2; cdr3_aa: CASGRGGAGTGELFF; cdr3_nt: TGTGCCAGCGGCCGGGGGGGAGCGGGTACCGGGGAGCTGTTTTTT
d_call: NA; clone_size: NA; v_call: TRBV6-5; j_call: TRBJ1-1; cdr3_aa: CASRAGVAIAFF; cdr3_nt: TGTGCCAGCAGGGCCGGGGTGGCTATCGCTTTCTTT
d_call: NA; clone_size: NA; v_call: TRBV5-6; j_call: TRBJ2-3; cdr3_aa: CASSLGVGVGSTDTQYF; cdr3_nt: TGTGCCAGCAGCTTGGGTGTCGGGGTCGGGAGCACAGATACGCAGTATTTT
d_call: TRBD2; clone_size: many; v_call: TRBV11-2; j_call: TRBJ2-1; cdr3_aa: CASSLDPSGYNEQFF; cdr3_nt: TGTGCCAGCAGCTTAGATCCTAGCGGGTACAATGAGCAGTTCTTC
d_call: NA; clone_size: few; v_call: TRBV11-2; j_call: TRBJ2-2; cdr3_aa: CASSLDGGPGTGELFF; cdr3_nt: TGTGCCAGCAGCTTAGACGGCGGGCCGGGCACCGGGGAGCTGTTTTTT
d_call: TRBD1; clone_size: NA; v_call: TRBV28; j_call: TRBJ2-7; cdr3_aa: CASSWGTVTIREQYF; cdr3_nt: TGTGCCAGCAGCTGGGGGACAGTGACAATCCGGGAGCAGTACTTC
d_call: TRBD1; clone_size: NA; v_call: TRBV5-1; j_call: TRBJ2-3; cdr3_aa: CASSLPGGRSTDTQYF; cdr3_nt: TGCGCCAGCAGCTTACCAGGGGGCAGAAGCACAGATACGCAGTATTTT
d_call: TRBD1; clone_size: NA; v_call: TRBV7-8; j_call: TRBJ2-7; cdr3_aa: CASHGEKRQGAYEQYF; cdr3_nt: TGTGCCTCCCACGGAGAAAAAAGACAGGGCGCCTACGAGCAGTACTTC
d_call: NA; clone_size: NA; v_call: TRBV4-1; j_call: TRBJ1-3; cdr3_aa: CASSQYPPQNSGNTIYF; cdr3_nt: TGCGCCAGCAGCCAGTACCCCCCTCAGAACTCTGGAAACACCATATATTTT
d_call: NA; clone_size: NA; v_call: TRBV7-9; j_call: TRBJ2-1; cdr3_aa: CASSLSPLSVDEQFF; cdr3_nt: TGTGCCAGCAGCTTATCCCCTCTGTCAGTGGATGAGCAGTTCTTC
d_call: TRBD2; clone_size: NA; v_call: TRBV3-1/TRBV3-2; j_call: TRBJ2-1; cdr3_aa: CASSPFGAGGPRNEQFF; cdr3_nt: TGTGCCAGCAGCCCCTTCGGGGCGGGGGGGCCTCGCAATGAGCAGTTCTTC
d_call: TRBD1; clone_size: NA; v_call: TRBV6-1; j_call: TRBJ1-2; cdr3_aa: CASSEETGVLYGYTF; cdr3_nt: TGTGCCAGCAGTGAAGAGACAGGGGTCCTCTATGGCTACACCTTC
d_call: TRBD1; clone_size: few; v_call: TRBV5-1; j_call: TRBJ1-2; cdr3_aa: CASSPTGTGTGYTF; cdr3_nt: TGCGCCAGCAGCCCCACCGGGACAGGGACTGGCTACACCTTC
d_call: NA; clone_size: NA; v_call: TRBV5-1; j_call: TRBJ2-3; cdr3_aa: CASSRQGMWTDTQYF; cdr3_nt: TGCGCCAGCAGCCGCCAGGGGATGTGGACAGATACGCAGTATTTT
d_call: TRBD1; clone_size: NA; v_call: TRBV28; j_call: TRBJ2-7; cdr3_aa: CASRMDRVSYEQYF; cdr3_nt: TGTGCCAGCAGGATGGACAGGGTTTCCTACGAGCAGTACTTC
d_call: TRBD1; clone_size: NA; v_call: TRBV12-3/TRBV12-4; j_call: TRBJ2-1; cdr3_aa: CASRLTGDNEQFF; cdr3_nt: TGTGCCAGCAGGCTGACAGGGGACAATGAGCAGTTCTTC
d_call: NA; clone_size: NA; v_call: TRBV9; j_call: TRBJ2-5; cdr3_aa: CASSVASIQGGQETQYF; cdr3_nt: TGTGCCAGCAGCGTAGCCTCAATACAGGGTGGACAAGAGACCCAGTACTTC
d_call: NA; clone_size: NA; v_call: TRBV5-5; j_call: TRBJ1-3; cdr3_aa: CASSFAPGTGNTIYF; cdr3_nt: TGTGCCAGCAGCTTCGCACCGGGGACTGGAAACACCATATATTTT
d_call: TRBD1; clone_size: NA; v_call: TRBV30; j_call: TRBJ1-5; cdr3_aa: CAWDRGKGNQPQHF; cdr3_nt: TGTGCCTGGGACAGGGGGAAAGGGAATCAGCCCCAGCATTTT
d_call: TRBD2; clone_size: NA; v_call: TRBV11-3; j_call: TRBJ2-3; cdr3_aa: CASSLGRAGGSTDTQYF; cdr3_nt: TGTGCCAGCAGCTTAGGGCGAGCGGGGGGGAGCACAGATACGCAGTATTTT
d_call: TRBD1; clone_size: NA; v_call: TRBV11-2; j_call: TRBJ1-2; cdr3_aa: CASSPRDRASYGYTF; cdr3_nt: TGTGCCAGCAGCCCCCGGGACAGGGCAAGCTATGGCTACACCTTC
d_call: NA; clone_size: NA; v_call: TRBV28; j_call: TRBJ1-5; cdr3_aa: CASSYSPVRSNQPQHF; cdr3_nt: TGTGCCAGCAGTTACTCCCCTGTAAGAAGCAATCAGCCCCAGCATTTT
d_call: NA; clone_size: few; v_call: TRBV12-3/TRBV12-4; j_call: TRBJ2-7; cdr3_aa: CASSAQQGYEQYF; cdr3_nt: TGTGCCAGCAGTGCTCAACAGGGTTACGAGCAGTACTTC
d_call: TRBD1; clone_size: NA; v_call: TRBV11-2; j_call: TRBJ1-1; cdr3_aa: CASSKLRDRGSYTEAFF; cdr3_nt: TGTGCCAGCAGCAAGCTCCGGGACAGGGGGTCCTACACTGAAGCTTTCTTT
d_call: TRBD1; clone_size: NA; v_call: TRBV28; j_call: TRBJ2-5; cdr3_aa: CASSWTGGRETQYF; cdr3_nt: TGTGCCAGCAGTTGGACAGGGGGCCGGGAGACCCAGTACTTC
d_call: TRBD1; clone_size: NA; v_call: TRBV6-6; j_call: TRBJ1-1; cdr3_aa: CASSLDRDNTEAFF; cdr3_nt: TGTGCCAGCAGTCTCGACAGGGATAACACTGAAGCTTTCTTT
d_call: TRBD1; clone_size: NA; v_call: TRBV3-1/TRBV3-2; j_call: TRBJ1-2; cdr3_aa: CASSPGQGHFYGYTF; cdr3_nt: TGTGCCAGCAGCCCGGGACAGGGCCATTTCTATGGCTACACCTTC
d_call: NA; clone_size: NA; v_call: TRBV18; j_call: TRBJ2-7; cdr3_aa: CASSTMAGRSYEQYF; cdr3_nt: TGTGCCAGCTCAACCATGGCGGGGAGATCCTACGAGCAGTACTTC
d_call: NA; clone_size: NA; v_call: TRBV5-6; j_call: TRBJ1-2; cdr3_aa: CASTEAGRGGYTF; cdr3_nt: TGTGCCAGCACCGAAGCGGGGCGGGGTGGCTACACCTTC
d_call: NA; clone_size: NA; v_call: TRBV9; j_call: TRBJ1-2; cdr3_aa: CASSVEAAGVHGYTF; cdr3_nt: TGTGCCAGCAGCGTAGAGGCCGCAGGGGTTCATGGCTACACCTTC
d_call: TRBD1; clone_size: few; v_call: TRBV30; j_call: TRBJ1-4; cdr3_aa: CAWSRWAGGTSDEKLFF; cdr3_nt: TGTGCCTGGAGCCGATGGGCAGGGGGCACGAGTGACGAAAAACTGTTTTTT
d_call: TRBD1; clone_size: few; v_call: TRBV7-3; j_call: TRBJ2-2; cdr3_aa: CASSPTGEWSGELFF; cdr3_nt: TGTGCCAGCAGCCCCACAGGGGAATGGTCCGGGGAGCTGTTTTTT
d_call: TRBD1; clone_size: NA; v_call: TRBV15; j_call: TRBJ1-3; cdr3_aa: CATSTQGQGSGNTIYF; cdr3_nt: TGTGCCACCAGCACCCAAGGACAGGGCTCTGGAAACACCATATATTTT
d_call: NA; clone_size: once; v_call: TRBV27; j_call: TRBJ1-5; cdr3_aa: CASSLVGGRAPQHF; cdr3_nt: TGTGCCAGCAGTTTAGTGGGGGGGAGGGCACCCCAGCATTTT
d_call: NA; clone_size: NA; v_call: TRBV5-5; j_call: TRBJ1-5; cdr3_aa: CASSISRLDNQPQHF; cdr3_nt: TGTGCCAGCAGCATCAGCAGACTGGACAATCAGCCCCAGCATTTT
d_call: NA; clone_size: NA; v_call: TRBV6-6; j_call: TRBJ1-1; cdr3_aa: CASSYSKGRYTEAFF; cdr3_nt: TGTGCCAGCAGTTACTCGAAGGGGAGGTACACTGAAGCTTTCTTT
d_call: TRBD1; clone_size: NA; v_call: TRBV14; j_call: TRBJ2-3; cdr3_aa: CASSPRDRGSTDTQYF; cdr3_nt: TGTGCCAGCAGCCCCCGGGACAGGGGATCGACAGATACGCAGTATTTT
d_call: TRBD1; clone_size: NA; v_call: TRBV20-1; j_call: TRBJ2-7; cdr3_aa: CSASPLGTGRTYEQYF; cdr3_nt: TGCAGTGCTAGTCCTCTGGGGACAGGGAGGACCTACGAGCAGTACTTC
d_call: TRBD1; clone_size: NA; v_call: TRBV29-1; j_call: TRBJ1-1; cdr3_aa: CSVAGGQAEAFF; cdr3_nt: TGCAGCGTTGCCGGGGGACAGGCGGAAGCTTTCTTT
d_call: TRBD1; clone_size: NA; v_call: TRBV18; j_call: TRBJ1-6; cdr3_aa: CASSQGTGRNNSPLHF; cdr3_nt: TGTGCCAGCTCACAAGGGACAGGGAGAAATAATTCACCCCTCCACTTT
d_call: TRBD1; clone_size: NA; v_call: TRBV2; j_call: TRBJ1-2; cdr3_aa: CASRPQGAGYGYTF; cdr3_nt: TGTGCCAGCAGACCACAGGGGGCGGGCTATGGCTACACCTTC
d_call: NA; clone_size: NA; v_call: TRBV10-3; j_call: TRBJ1-5; cdr3_aa: CAISEFSGQRLNQPQHF; cdr3_nt: TGTGCCATCAGTGAGTTCTCCGGACAGAGACTCAATCAGCCCCAGCATTTT
d_call: TRBD1; clone_size: NA; v_call: TRBV6-6; j_call: TRBJ2-3; cdr3_aa: CASRAGQGSSTDTQYF; cdr3_nt: TGTGCCAGCAGGGCAGGACAGGGGTCTAGCACAGATACGCAGTATTTT
d_call: TRBD1; clone_size: NA; v_call: TRBV28; j_call: TRBJ1-2; cdr3_aa: CASSQGQGTIKGYTF; cdr3_nt: TGTGCCAGCAGTCAGGGACAGGGAACCATCAAAGGCTACACCTTC
d_call: TRBD1; clone_size: NA; v_call: TRBV18; j_call: TRBJ1-1; cdr3_aa: CASSPGQGIEAFF; cdr3_nt: TGTGCCAGCTCACCAGGACAGGGGATTGAAGCTTTCTTT
d_call: TRBD2; clone_size: NA; v_call: TRBV7-8; j_call: TRBJ2-7; cdr3_aa: CASSFRSGGASYEQYF; cdr3_nt: TGTGCCAGCAGCTTCCGCAGCGGGGGGGCATCCTACGAGCAGTACTTC
d_call: TRBD1; clone_size: NA; v_call: TRBV30; j_call: TRBJ1-5; cdr3_aa: CAWRGQGNQPQHF; cdr3_nt: TGTGCCTGGAGGGGACAGGGGAATCAGCCCCAGCATTTT
d_call: TRBD1; clone_size: NA; v_call: TRBV19; j_call: TRBJ1-4; cdr3_aa: CASSPTPGTALNEKLFF; cdr3_nt: TGTGCCAGTAGTCCAACCCCCGGGACAGCCCTTAATGAAAAACTGTTTTTT
d_call: TRBD1; clone_size: NA; v_call: TRBV7-8; j_call: TRBJ2-7; cdr3_aa: CASSGGTGFTYEQYF; cdr3_nt: TGTGCCAGCAGCGGCGGGACAGGGTTCACCTACGAGCAGTACTTC
d_call: NA; clone_size: NA; v_call: TRBV18; j_call: TRBJ1-1; cdr3_aa: CASSPPSVRSTEAFF; cdr3_nt: TGTGCCAGCTCACCACCATCCGTTAGGAGCACTGAAGCTTTCTTT
d_call: NA; clone_size: NA; v_call: TRBV7-6; j_call: TRBJ2-2; cdr3_aa: CASSFSLTESGELFF; cdr3_nt: TGTGCCAGCAGCTTTAGCTTGACAGAATCCGGGGAGCTGTTTTTT